The T cell receptor beta chain described here comes from a study of OX40 agonist ivuxolimab in advanced cancers. Study context: There were three patients with partial responses, one having hepatocellular carcinoma and two cutaneous melanoma. Study results and caveats: Normalized T-cell clonal expansion was also low in some nonresponders. In the expanded peripheral T cells, antigen specificity was never determined.

With regard to this clone: Its matching antigen is unknown.

V was shortened by 5 bases and J by 0 bases, with 9 bases between the two germline ends. Germline assignment: CDR1 ENHRY and CDR2 SYGVKD. This CDR3 is built from 14 residues. Libraries were prepared by immunoSEQ multiplex PCR; TCRdb keeps only in-frame clonotypes and omits some of them. The sample includes 48,000 or so clones, more than 80% of them seen just once. The rearrangement links TRBV10-3 to TRBJ2-3, with D tentatively TRBD1 (6 bases). The origin of this receptor is an adult with an advanced solid tumor such as melanoma, head and neck, liver or kidney cancer. The input for sequencing was CD4+ or CD8+ T cells sorted from blood, taken in a trial of the OX40 agonist ivuxolimab. The CDR3 loop is CAISPGQSTDTQYF. The CDR3 bases are TGTGCCATCAGTCCGGGACAAAGCACAGATACGCAGTATTTT.